A single sample is the source of the 17 T cell receptor beta chains below, sequenced in a study of cytomegalovirus exposure and HLA in healthy donors. The assay was immunoSEQ multiplex PCR, and TCRdb's table has in-frame clones only and misses some. The sample lists around 300,000 clones; around 87% were seen once. Sequencing was done on a sample of PBMCs. These receptors came from a woman aged 30 to 39 in good health and CMV-seropositive.

This clone was counted a single time. This sequence joins TRBV4-2 and TRBJ2-1, with TRBD2 matching 10 bases. This CDR3 has 17 residues. Per the germline V gene, CDR1 is LGHNA and CDR2 is YNFKEQ. Trimming at V came to 0 bases and at J to 5 bases, leaving 7 bases not matched to a gene. The CDR3 DNA reads TGTGCCAGCAGCCAAGAGGGCCCGGGACTAGCGAACAATGAGCAGTTCTTC. Protein sequence: CASSQEGPGLANNEQFF.

The chain joins TRBV28 to TRBJ1-1; no firm D call. This CDR3 is 13 amino acids long. Germline V lookup: CDR1 MDHEN, CDR2 SYDVKM. The V and J ends lost 9 bases and 0 bases respectively, with 11 bases between them. The CDR3 reads CASWGTMNTEAFF. In nucleotides, the CDR3 is TGTGCCAGTTGGGGAACTATGAACACTGAAGCTTTCTTT.

The rearrangement joins TRBV5-1 to TRBJ1-3, with D perhaps TRBD1 (5 bases). The CDR3 sequence is 15 residues long. V lost 1 base and J 7 bases, leaving 15 bases between the germline ends. Germline lookup yields CDR1 SGHRS and CDR2 YFSETQ. This chain's CDR3 is CASSLNGGELNTIYF. The CDR3 DNA reads TGCGCCAGCAGCTTGAATGGGGGTGAACTCAACACCATATATTTT. Full variable domain (outside the CDR3, taken from reference TRBV5-1 and TRBJ1-3): KAGVTQTPRYLIKTRGQQVTLSCSPISGHRSVSWYQQTPGQGLQFLFEYFSETQRNKGNFPGRFSGRQFSNSRSEMNVSTLELGDSALYLCASSLNGGELNTIYFGEGSWLTVV.

This clone has only a few counts. CDR3 region: CASSSTGKSEQFF. CDR3 in DNA: TGCGCCAGCAGCTCCACAGGGAAGTCTGAGCAGTTCTTC. The V and J genes are TRBV5-1 and TRBJ2-1, with D possibly matching TRBD1 (6 bases). Per the germline V gene, CDR1 is SGHRS and CDR2 is YFSETQ. CDR3 size: 13 residues. The V end lost 3 bases, the J end lost 9 bases, and 13 bases lay between the germline ends.

The rearrangement uses TRBV30 and TRBJ1-1; 7 bases align to TRBD1. CDR1 GTSNPN and CDR2 SVGIG come from the germline V gene (reference sequence). With V trimmed by 7 bases and J by 3 bases, 5 bases remained unmatched. The CDR3 is 12 residues long. CDR3 protein: CALKTGYTEAFF. The CDR3 bases are TGTGCCTTAAAGACAGGGTACACTGAAGCTTTCTTT.

The rearrangement joins TRBV30 to TRBJ1-1; D uncertain. V was cut by 6 bases and J by 5 bases, with 16 bases left in between. Germline CDR1 and CDR2: GTSNPN and SVGIG (reference sequence). The CDR3 is 13 residues long. As DNA, the CDR3 is TGTGCCTGCCCCTCCGGACGGGCAACTGAAGCTTTCTTT. Its translation: CACPSGRATEAFF.

This clone was detected only a few times. The same CDR3 arises from other DNA sequences in this sample as well. The chain has TRBV6-5 and TRBJ1-2; the D gene is possibly TRBD1 (6 bases). Trimming took 0 bases from V and 4 from J, leaving 9 bases between them. CDR3 length: 14 residues. Germline CDR1 and CDR2: MNHEY and SVGAGI. CDR3 sequence: CASSYSGGGYGYTF. CDR3 nucleotide sequence: TGTGCCAGCAGTTACTCAGGGGGTGGCTATGGCTACACCTTC.

V is TRBV19 and J is TRBJ1-5; 10 bases fit TRBD1. CDR1 is LNHDA, CDR2 SQIVND, per germline (reference sequence). V dropped 7 bases and J dropped 2; count of bases not matched to a gene: 11. The CDR3 contains 17 residues. CDR3 residues: CASMRETGGFGNQPQHF. In DNA, the CDR3 is TGTGCCAGTATGCGAGAGACAGGGGGCTTCGGCAATCAGCCCCAGCATTTT.

The chain combines TRBV7-3 with TRBJ2-3; D perhaps matches TRBD1 (5 bases). Trimming removed 1 base at V and 2 bases at J, with 10 bases between. CDR3 length: 15 amino acids. Germline V gene sequence: CDR1 SGHTA, CDR2 FQGTGA. CDR3 amino acids: CASSLMSGYTDTQYF. The CDR3 region has the DNA TGTGCCAGCAGCTTAATGTCAGGGTACACAGATACGCAGTATTTT.

The genes are TRBV7-2 and TRBJ2-1; TRBD2 is a possible D gene (6 bases). Per the germline V gene, CDR1 is SGHTA and CDR2 is FQGNSA. With 3 bases removed from V and 4 bases from J, the gap between germline ends came to 10 bases. The length of the CDR3 is 14 residues. CDR3 sequence reads: CASSLVREYNEQFF. The CDR3 DNA follows: TGTGCCAGCAGCTTGGTCCGGGAGTACAATGAGCAGTTCTTC.

This clone was seen a single time. The chain links TRBV6-5 to TRBJ1-2; D possibly corresponds to TRBD1 (6 bases). V lost 6 bases and J 1 base, leaving 9 bases between the germline ends. The CDR3 has 13 residues. The germline V gene encodes CDR1 MNHEY and CDR2 SVGAGI. CDR3 sequence reads: CASRGGFNYGYTF. CDR3 DNA: TGTGCCAGCAGAGGGGGATTTAACTATGGCTACACCTTC.

The J gene is TRBJ2-3, the V gene TRBV7-6, with D possibly matching TRBD2 (7 bases). There are 16 residues in the CDR3. The germline V and J ends were trimmed by 5 bases and 4 bases, with 19 bases remaining between them. The germline CDR1 and CDR2 sequences are SGHVS and FNYEAQ. The CDR3 sequence: CASSPRGGRIADTQYF. DNA of the CDR3: TGTGCCAGCAGCCCTAGGGGGGGGCGGATCGCAGATACGCAGTATTTT. Full variable domain (missing parts from reference TRBV7-6 and TRBJ2-3): GAGVSQSPRYKVTKRGQDVALRCDPISGHVSLYWYRQALGQGPEFLTYFNYEAQQDKSGLPNDRFSAERPEGSISTLTIQRTEQRDSAMYRCASSPRGGRIADTQYFGPGTRLTVL.

V is TRBV15 and J is TRBJ1-3; D might be TRBD1 (6 bases). The germline gives CDR1 LNHNV, CDR2 YYDKDF (reference sequence). V was shortened by 0 bases and J by 4 bases, with 10 bases between the two germline ends. The CDR3 is 15 residues long. CDR3: CATSRDGQGGNTIYF. Written as DNA, the CDR3 is TGTGCCACCAGCAGAGATGGGCAGGGGGGAAACACCATATATTTT. Full variable domain (remainder filled in from reference TRBV15 and TRBJ1-3): DAMVIQNPRYQVTQFGKPVTLSCSQTLNHNVMYWYQQKSSQAPKLLFHYYDKDFNNEADTPDNFQSRRPNTSFCFLDIRSPGLGDTAMYLCATSRDGQGGNTIYFGEGSWLTVV.

This rearrangement joins TRBV6-5 to TRBJ1-1; D is perhaps TRBD1 (5 bases). The V gene's germline CDR1 is MNHEY and CDR2 SVGAGI. The CDR3 runs 13 residues. V lost 6 bases and J lost 1, with 9 bases in between. CDR3 sequence (DNA): TGTGCCAGCAGCCACGACAGGAACACTGAAGCTTTCTTT. Protein: CASSHDRNTEAFF.

This rearrangement joins TRBV27 to TRBJ2-1, with 7 bases matching TRBD1. The germline V gene encodes CDR1 MNHEY and CDR2 SMNVEV (reference sequence). The CDR3 is 15 residues long. J lost 5 bases, V lost 7 bases, and 11 bases had no gene match. CDR3 amino acids: CASNRQGSPNNEQFF. Here the CDR3 DNA reads TGTGCCAGCAATCGACAGGGATCCCCTAACAATGAGCAGTTCTTC.

The V and J genes are TRBV15 and TRBJ1-1; a weak D match, TRBD1 (6 bases). Per the germline V gene, CDR1 is LNHNV and CDR2 is YYDKDF (reference sequence). The CDR3 length is 15 residues. Trimming left V 0 bases short and J 3 bases short, with 11 bases between. CDR3: CATSRDRGGDTEAFF. As DNA, the CDR3 is TGTGCCACCAGCAGAGATCGAGGGGGGGACACTGAAGCTTTCTTT.

This chain connects TRBV11-3 to TRBJ2-3, with D maybe TRBD2 (5 bases). With 5 bases removed from V and 1 base from J, the gap between germline ends came to 13 bases. Germline assignment: CDR1 SGHNT and CDR2 YENEEA. The CDR3 extends over 15 amino acids. Here the CDR3 reads CASSETSGGTDTQYF. CDR3 bases: TGTGCCAGCAGCGAGACAAGCGGTGGCACAGATACGCAGTATTTT.